This entry concerns a single TCR beta chain. The data belong to a study of blood T cell repertoires in COVID-19. As for the study in general: The study drew acute and convalescent COVID-19 samples from the United States, Italy and Spain.

Per the germline V gene, CDR1 is SNHLY and CDR2 is FYNNEI. The CDR3 extends over 14 amino acids. J lost 4 bases, V lost 8 bases, and 9 bases had no gene match. Using immunoSEQ multiplex PCR, the repertoire was profiled, and TCRdb retains in-frame clones only, with some absent. In the table there are about 210,000 clones, about 84% of which are singletons. The chain links TRBV2 to TRBJ2-3, with TRBD2 matching 7 bases. Sequencing input: peripheral blood. This clonotype originated in a human donor in a cohort sampled during active COVID-19. DNA of the CDR3: TGTGCCAGCCGGGGGAGACTAGCACCAGATACGCAGTATTTT. Its translation: CASRGRLAPDTQYF.